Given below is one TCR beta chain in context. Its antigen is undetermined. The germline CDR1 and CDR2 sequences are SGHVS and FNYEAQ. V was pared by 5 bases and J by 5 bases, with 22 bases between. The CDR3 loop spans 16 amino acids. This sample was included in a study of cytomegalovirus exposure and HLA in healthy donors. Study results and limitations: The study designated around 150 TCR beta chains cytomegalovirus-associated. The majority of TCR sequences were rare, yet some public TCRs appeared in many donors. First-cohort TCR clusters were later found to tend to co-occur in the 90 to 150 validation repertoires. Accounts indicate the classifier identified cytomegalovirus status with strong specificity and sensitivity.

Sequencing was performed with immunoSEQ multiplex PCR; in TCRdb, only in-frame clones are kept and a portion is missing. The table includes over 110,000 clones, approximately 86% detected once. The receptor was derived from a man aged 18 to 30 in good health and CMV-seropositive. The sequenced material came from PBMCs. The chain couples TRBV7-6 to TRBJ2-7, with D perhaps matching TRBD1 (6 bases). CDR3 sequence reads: CASSEQGSYFSNEQYF. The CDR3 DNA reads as TGTGCCAGCAGCGAACAGGGATCGTATTTTTCGAACGAGCAGTACTTC.